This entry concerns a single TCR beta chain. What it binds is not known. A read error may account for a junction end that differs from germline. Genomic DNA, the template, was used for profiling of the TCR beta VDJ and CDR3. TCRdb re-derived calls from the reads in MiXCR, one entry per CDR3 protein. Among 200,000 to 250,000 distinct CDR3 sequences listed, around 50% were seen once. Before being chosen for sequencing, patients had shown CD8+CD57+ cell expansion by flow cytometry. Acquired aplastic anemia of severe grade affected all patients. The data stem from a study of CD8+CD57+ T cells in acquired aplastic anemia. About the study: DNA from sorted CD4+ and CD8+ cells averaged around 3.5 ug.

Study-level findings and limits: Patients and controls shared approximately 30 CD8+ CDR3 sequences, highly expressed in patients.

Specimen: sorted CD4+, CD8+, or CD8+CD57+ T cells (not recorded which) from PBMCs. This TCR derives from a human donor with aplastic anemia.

The CDR3 DNA follows: TGTGCCGGCAGCCCCTGGACTAGCGGGGGGGCTACGGATACGCAGTATTTT. Translated, it gives CAGSPWTSGGATDTQYF. The chain links TRBV7-8 to TRBJ2-3; 15 bases agree with TRBD2. The length of the CDR3 is 17 residues. Germline values: CDR1 SGHVS, CDR2 FQNEAQ.